This TCR beta chain appears in the sequencing data of a study of OX40 agonist ivuxolimab in advanced cancers. Sequencing was performed with immunoSEQ multiplex PCR; in TCRdb, only in-frame clones are kept and a portion is missing. This sample carries about 38,000 clones, 60% to 80% of them seen once, and the ten largest clones take 22%. With baseline, cycle 4 day 1, and cycle 7 day 1 as timepoints, blood was sampled. This CDR3 region has 14 residues. Germline-derived CDR1 and CDR2 are MDHEN and SYDVKM. With 7 bases clipped from V and 4 bases from J, the junction kept 7 bases outside the gene matches.

The chain employs TRBV28 and TRBJ2-1; 7 bases align to TRBD1. This clonotype was sampled from an adult with an advanced solid tumor such as melanoma, head and neck, liver or kidney cancer. This material consisted of CD4+ or CD8+ T cells sorted from blood, taken in a trial of the OX40 agonist ivuxolimab. The CDR3 nucleotides read TGTGCCAGCACCGGACAGGTTCAGTACAATGAGCAGTTCTTC. Translating gives CASTGQVQYNEQFF.